The 17 T cell receptor beta chains presented below share a single source sample, sequenced in a study of shared clonotypes between healthy human individuals. Naive CD8 cells, CD45RO-negative and positively selected for CCR7, excluded terminally differentiated effector memory CD45RA+ cells. TCRdb keeps only in-frame clones here, not all; method: immunoSEQ multiplex PCR. The sample has some 2.1 million clones, 85% to 95% seen once; the top ten hold 0.9% to 1.3%. Sequencing was done on a sample of naive CD8+ T cells sorted from blood. The source is a young man in good health.

This sequence joins TRBV6-1 and TRBJ2-7; possibly TRBD1 for D (6 bases). Germline-derived CDR1 and CDR2 are MNHNS and SASEGT. Between the trimmed V and J ends, which lost 5 bases and 2 bases, there was a span of 13 bases. The CDR3 has 14 amino acids. The CDR3 region is CASSNRVATYEQYF. CDR3 sequence (DNA): TGTGCCAGCAGTAACAGGGTAGCGACCTACGAGCAGTACTTC.

This chain uses TRBV10-3 with TRBJ2-2, with D hard to call. The CDR3 length is 13 residues. CDR1 ENHRY and CDR2 SYGVKD come from the germline V gene. V was clipped by 8 bases and J by 1 base, with 8 bases between them. The DNA of the CDR3 is TGTGCCATCCTCCAATTGAACACCGGGGAGCTGTTTTTT. Encoded protein: CAILQLNTGELFF.

The chain employs TRBV5-6 and TRBJ1-2, with D unresolved. This CDR3 region has 15 residues. V was shortened by 0 bases and J by 4 bases, with 13 bases between the two germline ends. Germline CDR1 reads SGHDT; CDR2 reads YYEEEE. The CDR3 DNA reads as TGTGCCAGCAGCTTGGCCTTTAGGGAAAGCTATGGCTACACCTTC. Amino acids: CASSLAFRESYGYTF.

Worth noting for this clone: At one of its ends the junction is not consistent with the germline gene, which may arise from a read error. This sequence joins TRBV29-1 and TRBJ2-5; D not resolved. The CDR3 spans 12 residues. The germline CDR1 and CDR2 sequences are SQVTM and ANQGSEA. The CDR3 DNA sequence: TGCAGCGTTGGCCAGCTCCAAGAGGCCCAGTACTTC. Encoded protein: CSVGQLQEAQYF.

Notes on this clone: Other DNA sequences in this specimen translate into the identical CDR3. V gene TRBV9 combines with J gene TRBJ1-1, with 7 bases matching TRBD1. Germline V gives CDR1 SGDLS, CDR2 YYNGEE. The V segment lost 3 bases and the J segment 5 bases; nucleotides outside the gene matches: 7. The CDR3 extends over 14 amino acids. As DNA, the CDR3 is TGTGCCAGCAGCGCCCCGCCAGGGGGGACTGAAGCTTTCTTT. This codes for CASSAPPGGTEAFF.

V usage is TRBV7-8 and J usage is TRBJ2-7; no clear D. V shed 1 base and J shed 4 bases, with 17 bases lying between them. The CDR3 sequence is 16 residues long. Germline-derived CDR1 and CDR2 are SGHVS and FQNEAQ. CDR3 in amino acids: CASSLGGTESLYEQYF. For the CDR3, the DNA is TGTGCCAGCAGCTTAGGAGGCACGGAATCCTTATACGAGCAGTACTTC.

V usage is TRBV5-1 and J usage is TRBJ2-1; tentative D call: TRBD2 (6 bases). This CDR3 comprises 15 residues. Trimming shortened V by 2 bases and J by 2 bases, and 11 bases separated the two germline ends. CDR1 and CDR2 (germline): SGHRS, YFSETQ. The CDR3 spells CASSFQAGPYNEQFF. The DNA for the CDR3 is TGCGCCAGCAGCTTTCAAGCGGGCCCCTACAATGAGCAGTTCTTC. The variable domain in full, with the rest retrieved from reference TRBV5-1 and TRBJ2-1, is KAGVTQTPRYLIKTRGQQVTLSCSPISGHRSVSWYQQTPGQGLQFLFEYFSETQRNKGNFPGRFSGRQFSNSRSEMNVSTLELGDSALYLCASSFQAGPYNEQFFGPGTRLTVL.

This clone was found once. Other DNA sequences from this sample encode an identical CDR3 as well. This chain connects TRBV29-1 to TRBJ1-1; D gene ambiguous. The V end was cut by 3 bases, the J end by 4 bases, with 3 bases between. Germline V gene data show CDR1 as SQVTM and CDR2 as ANQGSEA. The CDR3 covers 10 residues. CDR3 DNA sequence: TGCAGCGTTGATGGCACTGAAGCTTTCTTT. As protein: CSVDGTEAFF.

The genes are TRBV6-6 and TRBJ1-2; D remains ambiguous. The length of the CDR3 is 13 residues. Germline V gene lookup returns CDR1 MNHNY and CDR2 SVGAGI (reference sequence). The V and J ends lost 3 bases and 7 bases respectively, with 12 bases between them. The chain's CDR3 is CASSYVEGGGYTF. The DNA of the CDR3 is TGTGCCAGCAGTTATGTGGAAGGAGGTGGCTACACCTTC.

The chain carries TRBV6-6 and TRBJ2-5; weak D call: TRBD1 (6 bases). Germline V gene lookup returns CDR1 MNHNY and CDR2 SVGAGI (reference sequence). Trimming took off 5 bases at V and 5 bases at J, with 15 bases between the two ends. The CDR3 extends over 14 amino acids. CDR3 protein: CASSRQETIETQYF. CDR3 sequence (DNA): TGTGCCAGCAGTCGACAGGAAACAATCGAGACCCAGTACTTC.

The J gene is TRBJ2-2, the V gene TRBV27; D gene unclear. The germline CDR1 and CDR2 sequences are MNHEY and SMNVEV (reference sequence). V was pared by 4 bases and J by 6 bases, with 15 bases between. The CDR3 sequence is 15 residues long. In DNA form, the CDR3 reads TGTGCCAGCAGTTCCCAGGAAACACCCCCCGGGGAGCTGTTTTTT. Protein: CASSSQETPPGELFF.

Details on this clone: Other DNA sequences of this sample code for an identical CDR3. The chain recombines TRBV13 with TRBJ2-3; the match to TRBD2 covers 10 bases. This CDR3 is built from 14 residues. The V segment lost 3 bases and the J segment 5 bases; nucleotides outside the gene matches: 2. CDR1 is PRHDT, CDR2 FYEKMQ, per germline (reference sequence). The CDR3 protein is CASSLLAGEDTQYF. In DNA form, the CDR3 reads TGTGCCAGCAGCTTGCTAGCGGGGGAAGATACGCAGTATTTT.

The chain is built from TRBV5-1 and TRBJ1-4; D not resolved. Germline CDR1 is SGHRS and CDR2 is YFSETQ. With 0 bases removed from V and 0 bases from J, the gap between germline ends came to 6 bases. This CDR3 region has 15 residues. CDR3 coding DNA: TGCGCCAGCAGCTTGGACCCTGCAACTAATGAAAAACTGTTTTTT. Amino acid sequence: CASSLDPATNEKLFF.

This clone showed up just once. The identical CDR3 is also encoded by other nucleotide sequences in the sample. CDR3 sequence: CAWSVGTGAYEQYF. The DNA for the CDR3 is TGTGCCTGGAGTGTAGGGACAGGGGCCTACGAGCAGTACTTC. V usage is TRBV30 and J usage is TRBJ2-7; 10 bases agree with TRBD1. This CDR3 is 14 amino acids long. Germline-derived CDR1 and CDR2 are GTSNPN and SVGIG (reference sequence). V was clipped by 0 bases and J by 2 bases; unmatched bases: 1.

The chain joins TRBV2 to TRBJ2-7, with TRBD1 matching over 8 bases. The CDR3 spans 13 residues. Trimming cost V 5 bases and J 4 bases; bases outside gene matches: 4. Germline values: CDR1 SNHLY, CDR2 FYNNEI. The chain's CDR3 is CASSSGQGYEQYF. The CDR3 coding sequence is TGTGCCAGCAGTTCAGGACAGGGATACGAGCAGTACTTC.

This clone showed up just a few times. The chain carries TRBV19 and TRBJ1-5; 9 bases agree with TRBD1. Germline trimming cut 0 bases from V and 7 bases from J; bases unmatched to any gene: 4. The germline CDR1 and CDR2 sequences are LNHDA and SQIVND (reference sequence). The CDR3 has 15 amino acids. CDR3 sequence: CASSIEGQGLQPQHF. The CDR3 DNA reads as TGTGCCAGTAGTATAGAGGGACAGGGATTACAGCCCCAGCATTTT.

The V gene is TRBV5-4, the J gene TRBJ1-4; possibly TRBD1 for D (6 bases). Trimming took 4 bases from V and 8 from J, leaving 15 bases between them. Looked up from germline, CDR1 is SGHNT and CDR2 is YYREEE (reference sequence). The CDR3 sequence is 14 residues long. CDR3 amino acids: CASSPGQSGEKLFF. As DNA, the CDR3 is TGTGCCAGCAGCCCGGGACAAAGCGGAGAAAAACTGTTTTTT. Full variable domain (remainder filled in from reference TRBV5-4 and TRBJ1-4): ETGVTQSPTHLIKTRGQQVTLRCSSQSGHNTVSWYQQALGQGPQFIFQYYREEENGRGNFPPRFSGLQFPNYSSELNVNALELDDSALYLCASSPGQSGEKLFFGSGTQLSVL.